A single sample is the source of the 13 T cell receptor beta chains below, sequenced in a study of T cells after yellow fever vaccination. MiXCR, applied by TCRdb to the 5' RACE reads, yields one record per CDR3 protein. Altogether some 320,000 distinct CDR3 sequences are present, 8.7% being singletons, with the ten largest covering approximately 18%. This specimen was PBMCs, taken on the day of the first yellow fever vaccination. These receptors came from a man aged 18 to 29 who received the YFV17D yellow fever vaccine.

This clonotype was seen a handful of times. The chain joins TRBV10-3 to TRBJ2-3, with 15 bases identical to TRBD2. CDR3 length: 15 amino acids. V lost 6 bases to trimming and J lost 9 bases; unmatched junction nucleotides: 7. Germline CDR1 reads ENHRY; CDR2 reads SYGVKD. The CDR3 spells CAISGGLAGGGTQYF. The CDR3, as DNA: TGTGCCATCAGCGGGGGACTAGCGGGGGGAGGCACGCAGTATTTT.

This clonotype was observed at least ten times. This chain joins TRBV6-5 and TRBJ1-1, with D possibly matching TRBD1 (6 bases). V was pared by 2 bases and J by 4 bases, with 8 bases between. The germline gives CDR1 MNHEY, CDR2 SVGAGI. The CDR3 is made up of 13 amino acids. The CDR3 nucleotides read TGTGCCAGCAGTTACCAGGGGAGCACTGAAGCTTTCTTT. Residues: CASSYQGSTEAFF.

The sample holds a few counts of this clonotype. The rearrangement links TRBV6-2 or TRBV6-3 to TRBJ2-7; no firm D call. Germline lookup yields CDR1 MNHEY and CDR2 SVGEGT. The CDR3 runs to 13 residues. With 4 bases removed from V and 3 bases from J, the gap between germline ends came to 10 bases. This CDR3 is CASSWGSLYEQYV. Written as DNA, the CDR3 is TGTGCCAGCAGTTGGGGAAGCCTCTACGAGCAGTACGTC.

The chain combines TRBV23-1 with TRBJ1-2; tentatively, D is TRBD1 (5 bases). TRBV23-1 is designated an ORF whose function remains uncertain. This CDR3 comprises 14 residues. Trimming shortened V by 10 bases and J by 0 bases, and 15 bases separated the two germline ends. The DNA of the CDR3 is TGCGCCACCACGGGACGGACATCTAACTATGGCTACACCTTC. Its translation is CATTGRTSNYGYTF.

This clonotype was found a few times. The chain joins TRBV4-1 to TRBJ2-5, with 8 nucleotides matching TRBD1. This CDR3 has 17 residues. V shed 1 base, J shed 1 base, and the junction held 8 bases outside the gene matches. Germline loops: CDR1 MGHRA, CDR2 YSYEKL. The CDR3 DNA reads TGCGCCAGCAGCCAAGTACAGGGGGGAGGACTCCAAGAGACCCAGTACTTC. Translating it yields CASSQVQGGGLQETQYF.

Many counts were recorded for this clonotype. V usage is TRBV7-2 and J usage is TRBJ1-1; unclear D gene. This CDR3 comprises 11 residues. The V gene lost 2 bases and the J gene lost 5 bases, with 3 bases spanning the gap. CDR1 is SGHTA and CDR2 is FQGNSA in the germline V gene. CDR3: CASSLLTEAFF. The DNA of the CDR3 is TGTGCCAGCAGCTTATTGACTGAAGCTTTCTTT.

The chain carries TRBV5-1 and TRBJ1-1, with unresolved D. CDR3 length: 15 amino acids. Germline CDR1 is SGHRS and CDR2 is YFSETQ. The V and J ends lost 3 bases and 1 base respectively, with 13 bases between them. The CDR3 DNA follows: TGCGCCAGCAGCTCAGACGGATACGAGAACACTGAAGCTTTCTTT. Protein sequence: CASSSDGYENTEAFF.

V usage is TRBV4-3 and J usage is TRBJ1-6; D is possibly TRBD1 (6 bases). The CDR3 runs to 18 residues. V dropped 2 bases and J dropped 0 bases, with 14 bases sitting between them. Germline V gene lookup returns CDR1 LGHNA and CDR2 YSLEER. The CDR3 sequence is CASSQSRGGSSYNSPLHF. The DNA of the CDR3 is TGCGCCAGCAGCCAATCACGCGGGGGCAGCTCCTATAATTCACCCCTCCACTTT.

This clonotype was recorded many times. The chain carries TRBV3-1 and TRBJ2-4; D possibly corresponds to TRBD2 (6 bases). The V end lost 4 bases, the J end lost 10 bases, and 17 bases lay between the germline ends. This CDR3 contains 14 residues. In germline, CDR1 is LGHDT, CDR2 YNNKEL (reference sequence). This chain's CDR3 is CASSLRGVRGIQYF. DNA of the CDR3: TGTGCCAGCAGCCTCCGAGGGGTCCGGGGGATTCAGTACTTC.

The J gene is TRBJ2-2, the V gene TRBV4-3; 7 nucleotides match TRBD1. The CDR3 runs 17 residues. V dropped 0 bases and J dropped 4; count of bases not matched to a gene: 8. Germline CDR1 and CDR2: LGHNA and YSLEER. CDR3 nucleotides: TGCGCCAGCAGCCAAGATCCCGGGACAGATCGCACCGGGGAGCTGTTTTTT. The encoded protein is CASSQDPGTDRTGELFF.

This chain links TRBV5-1 with TRBJ1-2; D possibly corresponds to TRBD1 (5 bases). Germline assignment: CDR1 SGHRS and CDR2 YFSETQ. With 1 base removed from V and 3 bases from J, the gap between germline ends came to 16 bases. This CDR3 spans 16 amino acids. The CDR3 DNA follows: TGCGCCAGCAGCTTGACGCCTGCCGAGGGGTACTATGGCTACACCTTC. Translated: CASSLTPAEGYYGYTF.

This chain connects TRBV21-1 to TRBJ1-3. TRBV21-1 is designated a pseudogene. The CDR3 has 14 residues. This CDR3 is CASSISKSGNTIYF. The CDR3 DNA reads as TGTGCCAGCAGCATCTCTAAATCCGGAAACACCATATATTTT.

This clonotype came up a few times. The chain joins TRBV6-5 to TRBJ2-1; tentatively, D is TRBD2 (7 bases). V shed 4 bases and J shed 0 bases, with 16 bases lying between them. Per the germline V gene, CDR1 is MNHEY and CDR2 is SVGAGI. The CDR3 has 17 residues. The CDR3 DNA reads as TGTGCCAGCAGTTCTCCCAGGGAGGGGGGCTCCTACAATGAGCAGTTCTTC. It specifies CASSSPREGGSYNEQFF.